The 11 T cell receptor beta chains listed next were all sequenced from one sample in a study of shared clonotypes between healthy human individuals. As defined, naive CD8 cells were CD45RO-negative and positively selected for CCR7, with terminally differentiated effector memory CD45RA+ cells excluded. Generated by immunoSEQ multiplex PCR, the TCRdb table keeps only in-frame clones and is missing some. The sample includes about 2 million clones, approximately 95% seen only once; the top ten take 1.2%. The sequenced material came from naive CD8+ T cells sorted from blood. The receptors were gathered from a young man in good health.

The chain couples TRBV27 to TRBJ2-5, with 11 bases lining up with TRBD1. Germline V gene data show CDR1 as MNHEY and CDR2 as SMNVEV (reference sequence). This CDR3 has 15 amino acids. J was trimmed by 5 bases and V by 5 bases; bases with no gene match: 7. CDR3 nucleotides: TGTGCCAGCAGTGACGGACAGGGGGCTGGTGAGACCCAGTACTTC. It codes for CASSDGQGAGETQYF.

The CDR3 coding sequence is TGTGCCAGTAGTATTGCCGGGGTCGAGACCCAGTACTTC. Its protein product is CASSIAGVETQYF. This rearrangement joins TRBV19 to TRBJ2-5; a possible D gene is TRBD2 (5 bases). V was shortened by 3 bases and J by 5 bases, with 10 bases between the two germline ends. Germline V gene lookup returns CDR1 LNHDA and CDR2 SQIVND (reference sequence). The CDR3 loop spans 13 amino acids. The whole variable domain, filled in from reference TRBV19 and TRBJ2-5, reads DGGITQSPKYLFRKEGQNVTLSCEQNLNHDAMYWYRQDPGQGLRLIYYSQIVNDFQKGDIAEGYSVSREKKESFPLTVTSAQKNPTAFYLCASSIAGVETQYFGPGTRLLVL.

The chain has TRBV5-6 and TRBJ2-3; the D gene could be TRBD1 or TRBD2 (5 bases each). CDR1 SGHDT and CDR2 YYEEEE come from the germline V gene. CDR3 length: 17 amino acids. Between the trimmed V and J ends, which lost 0 bases and 1 base, there was a span of 15 bases. The CDR3 nucleotides read TGTGCCAGCAGCTTGGAGGCCGGGGCCCCGCGCACAGATACGCAGTATTTT. As protein: CASSLEAGAPRTDTQYF.

The V call is TRBV7-2, the J call TRBJ1-6, with D possibly matching TRBD1 (6 bases). Trimming took 5 bases from V and 1 from J, leaving 18 bases between them. Germline CDR1 SGHTA, CDR2 FQGNSA. The CDR3 loop spans 18 amino acids. This CDR3 is CASSKDPTGLSYNSPLHF. DNA for the CDR3: TGTGCCAGCAGCAAGGATCCCACAGGGCTATCCTATAATTCACCCCTCCACTTT.

As to this clone: Within the sample, other DNA sequences also encode this same CDR3. The V gene is TRBV5-6, the J gene TRBJ2-7, with TRBD1 matching 7 bases. Trimming took 4 bases from V and 2 from J; bases not matched to a gene: 3. The CDR3 contains 13 residues. CDR1 is SGHDT and CDR2 is YYEEEE in the germline V gene. The CDR3 region has the DNA TGTGCCAGCAGCCTACAGGGGCCCTACGAGCAGTACTTC. Protein product: CASSLQGPYEQYF.

This clone came up once. The J gene is TRBJ2-2, the V gene TRBV27, with TRBD1 identical over 7 bases. Germline V CDR1 and CDR2: MNHEY, SMNVEV (reference sequence). The CDR3 is 14 residues long. J was trimmed by 4 bases and V by 5 bases; bases with no gene match: 4. CDR3 residues: CASSVTGSTGELFF. DNA for the CDR3: TGTGCCAGCAGTGTGACAGGGTCCACCGGGGAGCTGTTTTTT.

The CDR3: CASGSSGGSPEGLYF. DNA of the CDR3: TGTGCCAGCGGAAGTAGTGGGGGTTCCCCCGAGGGGCTGTACTTC. The chain combines TRBV5-6 with TRBJ2-7; the D gene could be TRBD1 or TRBD2 (5 bases each). The V and J ends lost 7 bases and 12 bases respectively, with 29 bases between them. Per germline, CDR1 SGHDT and CDR2 YYEEEE. This CDR3 spans 15 amino acids.

Here the CDR3 DNA reads TGTGCCAGCAAAGGAACACAGGGGCTAAACACCGGGGAGCTGTTTTTT. Protein: CASKGTQGLNTGELFF. This chain connects TRBV6-6 to TRBJ2-2; 7 bases align to TRBD1. V lost 7 bases and J lost 2; bases outside the gene matches: 10. CDR3 length: 16 amino acids. Germline loops: CDR1 MNHNY, CDR2 SVGAGI (reference sequence).

About this clone: This same CDR3 is encoded by further DNA sequences in the sample. This chain connects TRBV28 to TRBJ2-7, with 7 bases that match TRBD2. J gave up 4 bases and V 3 bases, and 3 bases lay outside the gene matches. Germline values: CDR1 MDHEN, CDR2 SYDVKM. The CDR3 totals 13 residues. The CDR3 DNA follows: TGTGCCAGCAGTTTTCGGGGGGTATACGAGCAGTACTTC. Amino acids: CASSFRGVYEQYF.

The chain joins TRBV7-8 to TRBJ2-2, with D perhaps TRBD1 (5 bases). Trimming shortened V by 1 base and J by 8 bases, and 11 bases separated the two germline ends. Germline V lookup: CDR1 SGHVS, CDR2 FQNEAQ. The CDR3 is made up of 14 amino acids. The DNA for the CDR3 is TGTGCCAGCAGCTTAGTGTCAGGGTCAGGGGAGCTGTTTTTT. Translating it yields CASSLVSGSGELFF.

The chain recombines TRBV29-1 with TRBJ2-5; tentatively, D is TRBD1 or TRBD2 (5 bases each). The V end lost 0 bases, the J end lost 5 bases, and 10 bases lay between the germline ends. Germline V gene sequence: CDR1 SQVTM, CDR2 ANQGSEA. CDR3 length: 13 amino acids. The CDR3 protein is CSVEEGDGETQYF. The CDR3 coding sequence is TGCAGCGTTGAAGAGGGGGACGGGGAGACCCAGTACTTC.